This T cell receptor beta chain was recovered during a study of cytomegalovirus exposure and HLA in healthy donors. Study-wide results and limits: In a later analysis, TCR association rates varied by HLA locus: DRB1 most, HLA-C fewest. In vitro work confirmed that a few CMV-associated chains recognize CMV antigens. Analyses of presence and absence presupposed an approximately uniform sequencing depth across donors.

In regard to this clone: Antigen unknown.

Primers included in the PCR were 60 Vbeta and 13 Jbeta primers. The repertoire was sequenced with immunoSEQ multiplex PCR; TCRdb's copy has only in-frame clones and lacks some. Its clone listing holds around 140,000 clones. V lost 5 bases, J lost 1 base, and 3 bases stayed unmatched. The CDR3 is 15 amino acids. CDR1 and CDR2 (germline): SGDLS, YYNGEE. The rearrangement uses TRBV9 and TRBJ2-2; 9 bases agree with TRBD1. The material sequenced was PBMCs. The clonotype was recovered from a woman aged 50 to 60 in good health and CMV-seronegative. The CDR3 coding sequence is TGTGCCAGCAGACCGGGACAGGGGAACACCGGGGAGCTGTTTTTT. It yields the protein CASRPGQGNTGELFF.